A single sample is the source of the 21 T cell receptor beta chains below, sequenced in a study of OX40 agonist ivuxolimab in advanced cancers. The data were produced by immunoSEQ multiplex PCR, yet TCRdb's version contains in-frame clones alone and is incomplete. Of approximately 61,000 clones listed, approximately 90% are singletons. Sequencing was performed on CD4+ or CD8+ T cells sorted from blood, taken in a trial of the OX40 agonist ivuxolimab. Receptors were obtained from an adult with an advanced solid tumor such as melanoma, head and neck, liver or kidney cancer.

The rearrangement links TRBV27 to TRBJ2-4; 7 nucleotides match TRBD1. Germline V gene sequence: CDR1 MNHEY, CDR2 SMNVEV (reference sequence). The CDR3 contains 13 residues. Trimming at V came to 3 bases and at J to 4 bases, leaving 0 bases not matched to a gene. The CDR3 bases are TGTGCCAGCAGTTTGGGACAGAAAAACATTCAGTACTTC. Amino acid sequence: CASSLGQKNIQYF.

The V gene is TRBV18, the J gene TRBJ2-2; D call uncertain. V shed 3 bases and J shed 5 bases, with 4 bases lying between them. Germline loops: CDR1 KGHSH, CDR2 LQKENI. The CDR3 length is 12 residues. The DNA of the CDR3 is TGTGCCAGCTCACCGGGAACCGGGGAGCTGTTTTTT. Translated, it gives CASSPGTGELFF.

This clone appeared once. The V call is TRBV6-1, the J call TRBJ2-7; 9 nucleotides match TRBD1. The germline gives CDR1 MNHNS, CDR2 SASEGT. V was pared by 10 bases and J by 3 bases, with 13 bases of the junction left unmatched. This CDR3 is built from 15 residues. CDR3 loop: CATPFRDRVGYEQYF. In DNA, the CDR3 is TGTGCCACACCTTTCCGGGACAGGGTAGGCTACGAGCAGTACTTC.

The rearrangement links TRBV21-1 to TRBJ2-3; the D call of TRBD2 is as the table states it, not checked on the DNA. TRBV21-1 is deemed a pseudogene. CDR3 size: 17 residues. DNA of the CDR3: TGTGCCAGCAGCGAGAACCTTGAGAGAGAGTACACAGATACGCAGTATTTT. Translation gives CASSENLEREYTDTQYF.

The V gene is TRBV9, the J gene TRBJ1-1; 9 bases are a match to TRBD1. Germline V gives CDR1 SGDLS, CDR2 YYNGEE. This CDR3 spans 12 amino acids. Trimming at V came to 3 bases and at J to 11 bases, leaving 5 bases not matched to a gene. The CDR3 DNA is TGTGCCAGCAGCGCGGGACAGGGTTTGGCTTTCTTT. Its protein product is CASSAGQGLAFF.

This chain links TRBV11-3 with TRBJ2-3; D perhaps matches TRBD2 (5 bases). The CDR3 is made up of 15 amino acids. In germline, CDR1 is SGHNT, CDR2 YENEEA. Trimming took off 0 bases at V and 6 bases at J, with 13 bases between the two ends. CDR3 DNA: TGTGCCAGCAGCTTAGAAAGTCTAGCTAGCGATACGCAGTATTTT. This sequence encodes CASSLESLASDTQYF.

The chain carries TRBV6-5 and TRBJ2-1; maybe TRBD1 (7 bases). V lost 2 bases and J 10 bases, leaving 15 bases between the germline ends. CDR3 size: 14 residues. Germline CDR1 is MNHEY and CDR2 is SVGAGI. The CDR3: CASSYPGQEGEQFF. In DNA form, the CDR3 reads TGTGCCAGCAGTTACCCCGGACAGGAGGGAGAGCAGTTCTTC.

This clone has a single count. J is TRBJ2-7 and V is TRBV10-3; D remains unclear. This CDR3 has 12 amino acids. Germline CDR1 is ENHRY and CDR2 is SYGVKD. The germline V and J ends were trimmed by 1 base and 1 base, with 2 bases remaining between them. The CDR3 region is CAISELSYEQYF. DNA of the CDR3: TGTGCCATCAGTGAGTTGTCCTACGAGCAGTACTTC.

This clone was observed a single time. The chain carries TRBV7-9 and TRBJ2-2, with TRBD2 matching 14 bases. With V trimmed by 5 bases and J by 6 bases, 5 bases remained unmatched. The CDR3 has 16 residues. Germline CDR1 and CDR2: SEHNR and FQNEAQ (reference sequence). The CDR3 DNA sequence: TGTGCCAGCAGCACGGGACTAGCGGGAGTTGCCGGGGAGCTGTTTTTT. Protein product: CASSTGLAGVAGELFF.

The chain links TRBV6-5 to TRBJ1-1; TRBD1 is a possible D gene (5 bases). The ends were cut back, 6 bases at V and 5 bases at J, with 16 bases in the middle. Germline CDR1 is MNHEY and CDR2 is SVGAGI. The CDR3 extends over 14 amino acids. CDR3 nucleotide sequence: TGTGCCAGCAGGCCCGGGGACCTCGGGACTGAAGCTTTCTTT. Encoded protein: CASRPGDLGTEAFF.

The chain has TRBV7-2 and TRBJ2-4, with D perhaps matching TRBD1 (6 bases). The CDR3 is 15 residues long. V was shortened by 5 bases and J by 3 bases, with 14 bases between the two germline ends. Germline CDR1 reads SGHTA; CDR2 reads FQGNSA. The chain's CDR3 is CASSLRGLSKNIQYF. The CDR3, as DNA: TGTGCCAGCAGCCTCAGGGGCCTAAGCAAAAACATTCAGTACTTC. Supplemented by reference TRBV7-2 and TRBJ2-4, the full variable domain reads GAGVSQSPSNKVTEKGKDVELRCDPISGHTALYWYRQSLGQGLEFLIYFQGNSAPDKSGLPSDRFSAERTGGSVSTLTIQRTQQEDSAVYLCASSLRGLSKNIQYFGAGTRLSVL.

The CDR3 coding sequence is TGTGCCTGGTGCAGGACAGGGAGCGACGAGCAGTACTTC. It yields the protein CAWCRTGSDEQYF. The chain uses TRBV30 and TRBJ2-7; 8 bases are shared with TRBD1. V trimming: 5 bases; J trimming: 5 bases; junction bases outside the gene matches: 8. The CDR3 length is 13 residues. Germline CDR1 GTSNPN, CDR2 SVGIG (reference sequence).

CDR3 sequence: CASSYAAAGGELFF. The CDR3 DNA is TGCGCCAGCAGCTACGCGGCCGCGGGAGGGGAGCTGTTTTTT. V usage is TRBV4-3 and J usage is TRBJ2-2; TRBD2 is a possible D gene (6 bases). The V end lost 5 bases, the J end lost 8 bases, and 15 bases lay between the germline ends. Looked up from germline, CDR1 is LGHNA and CDR2 is YSLEER. CDR3 length: 14 residues.

This clone has only a few counts. The rearrangement uses TRBV7-3 and TRBJ2-7, with TRBD1 identical over 8 bases. CDR3 length: 13 residues. CDR1 and CDR2 from the germline V gene are SGHTA and FQGTGA. The V segment lost 5 bases and the J segment 6 bases; nucleotides outside the gene matches: 6. In DNA form, the CDR3 reads TGTGCCAGCAGCCCAGGGACAGGCGGCGAGCAGTACTTC. Translating it yields CASSPGTGGEQYF. The whole variable domain, filled in from reference TRBV7-3 and TRBJ2-7, reads GAGVSQTPSNKVTEKGKYVELRCDPISGHTALYWYRQSLGQGPEFLIYFQGTGAADDSGLPNDRFFAVRPEGSVSTLKIQRTERGDSAVYLCASSPGTGGEQYFGPGTRLTVT.

This clone has just one count. The chain joins TRBV2 to TRBJ2-1; no definite D call. This CDR3 contains 13 residues. Germline V gene lookup returns CDR1 SNHLY and CDR2 FYNNEI. Trimming took off 9 bases at V and 7 bases at J, with 16 bases between the two ends. The chain's CDR3 is CASIGQSRNEQFF. The CDR3 DNA sequence: TGTGCCAGTATCGGGCAGTCTAGAAATGAGCAGTTCTTC. The full variable domain, rest sourced from reference TRBV2 and TRBJ2-1, is EPEVTQTPSHQVTQMGQEVILRCVPISNHLYFYWYRQILGQKVEFLVSFYNNEISEKSEIFDDQFSVERPDGSNFTLKIRSTKLEDSAMYFCASIGQSRNEQFFGPGTRLTVL.

The chain joins TRBV4-1 to TRBJ2-7; 10 nucleotides line up with TRBD1. The V segment lost 3 bases and the J segment 4 bases; nucleotides outside the gene matches: 3. Germline V lookup: CDR1 MGHRA, CDR2 YSYEKL. The CDR3 is made up of 14 amino acids. The CDR3 loop reads CASSHAGQGYEQYF. In nucleotides, the CDR3 is TGCGCCAGCAGCCATGCGGGACAGGGGTACGAGCAGTACTTC.

A few counts support this clone. This sequence joins TRBV4-2 and TRBJ1-5, with D hard to call. With 0 bases removed from V and 7 bases from J, the gap between germline ends came to 13 bases. This CDR3 contains 15 residues. Germline loops: CDR1 LGHNA, CDR2 YNFKEQ. The CDR3 DNA reads as TGTGCCAGCAGCCAAGATGCGACGGGTAGCCAGCCCCAGCATTTT. Translated: CASSQDATGSQPQHF.

The chain is built from TRBV4-2 and TRBJ2-2; D is ambiguous. From germline, CDR1 is LGHNA and CDR2 YNFKEQ. The CDR3 runs to 13 residues. Trimming took 2 bases from V and 0 from J, leaving 1 base between them. CDR3 loop: CASSQTNTGELFF. CDR3 bases: TGTGCCAGCAGCCAAACGAACACCGGGGAGCTGTTTTTT.

The chain recombines TRBV27 with TRBJ2-1; 10 bases align to TRBD1. This CDR3 is 13 amino acids long. Germline V CDR1 and CDR2: MNHEY, SMNVEV (reference sequence). V dropped 8 bases and J dropped 8; count of bases not matched to a gene: 6. The CDR3 protein is CASATGTGDEQFF. The CDR3 DNA reads TGTGCCAGCGCTACCGGGACAGGGGATGAGCAGTTCTTC.

The J gene is TRBJ2-7, the V gene TRBV7-9, with D perhaps given as TRBD1 or TRBD2 (5 bases each). CDR1 and CDR2 (germline): SEHNR, FQNEAQ (reference sequence). This CDR3 region has 16 residues. The V end was cut by 4 bases, the J end by 0 bases, with 16 bases between. In nucleotides, the CDR3 is TGTGCCAGCAGCTCCCCACGGGGCGCATCCTCCTACGAGCAGTACTTC. Translating it yields CASSSPRGASSYEQYF.

This rearrangement joins TRBV16 to TRBJ2-7, with 10 nucleotides matching TRBD1. J was trimmed by 4 bases and V by 10 bases; bases with no gene match: 19. Germline assignment: CDR1 KGHSY and CDR2 FQNENV. The CDR3 extends over 17 amino acids. The CDR3 spells CAIDLSPLDRGAYEQYF. The CDR3 region has the DNA TGTGCCATCGATTTGAGCCCCCTGGACAGGGGGGCGTACGAGCAGTACTTC.